Below, one TCR beta chain is given with its context. The entry originates in a study of cytomegalovirus exposure and HLA in healthy donors. The primer mix had 60 Vbeta and 13 Jbeta primers. Here immunoSEQ multiplex PCR was the method, and the copy in TCRdb shows in-frame clones only, minus some. This table has some 120,000 clones, more than 80% appearing once. The junction had 7 bases not matched to a gene; V was cut back by 10 bases and J by 3 bases. The germline V gene encodes CDR1 ENHRY and CDR2 SYGVKD. This CDR3 contains 14 residues. The rearrangement uses TRBV10-3 and TRBJ2-5; 11 bases are shared with TRBD2. The specimen sequenced was PBMCs. The receptor was isolated from a man aged 35-49 years in good health and CMV-seronegative. CDR3 sequence: CATATSGTEETQYF. The CDR3 region has the DNA TGTGCCACCGCGACTAGCGGGACGGAAGAGACCCAGTACTTC.